The entry below describes one TCR beta chain. The antigen is unknown. This record belongs to a study of shared clonotypes between healthy human individuals. Whole-study findings and limits: A small donor pool kept down the genetic and exposure-history diversity that was represented.

Trimming took 1 base from V and 5 from J, leaving 11 bases between them. CDR1 is SGHAT, CDR2 FQNNGV, per germline. This CDR3 spans 14 amino acids. Splitting of each subset's genomic DNA was done evenly across several immunoSEQ plates. TCRdb's copy holds only in-frame clones and misses some; the assay was immunoSEQ multiplex PCR. The sample holds over a million clones; around 98% are singletons and the top ten take 0.45%. Sequences were obtained from naive CD4+ T cells sorted from blood. Documented subset: CD45RA+ positively selected. V is TRBV11-2 and J is TRBJ2-5, with D possibly being TRBD1 (6 bases). The TCR was taken from a young man in good health. The CDR3: CASSLGSQGETQYF. CDR3 bases: TGTGCCAGCAGCTTAGGGTCACAGGGCGAGACCCAGTACTTC. Together with reference TRBV11-2 and TRBJ2-5, the CDR3 gives the full variable domain: EAGVAQSPRYKIIEKRQSVAFWCNPISGHATLYWYQQILGQGPKLLIQFQNNGVVDDSQLPKDRFSAERLKGVDSTLKIQPAKLEDSAVYLCASSLGSQGETQYFGPGTRLLVL.